Below are 27 T cell receptor beta chains sequenced from a single sample in a study of cytomegalovirus exposure and HLA in healthy donors. Use of 60 Vbeta and 13 Jbeta primers characterized the PCR. Some clones are missing from TCRdb's copy, which holds only in-frame ones; the method was immunoSEQ multiplex PCR. Among approximately 150,000 clones listed, 73% were seen once. The sequenced material came from PBMCs. These receptors all stem from a woman aged 18-29 years in good health and CMV-seronegative.

This chain uses TRBV18 with TRBJ2-1, with TRBD2 matching over 10 bases. This CDR3 has 16 amino acids. V trimming: 0 bases; J trimming: 6 bases; junction bases outside the gene matches: 5. CDR1 and CDR2 from the germline V gene are KGHSH and LQKENI. The DNA for the CDR3 is TGTGCCAGCTCACCACCCCTAGCGGGAGAAGCCAATGAGCAGTTCTTC. This codes for CASSPPLAGEANEQFF.

The DNA of the CDR3 is TGTGCCAGCAGCTTATGGGCTAGCGGGAACACCGGGGAGCTGTTTTTT. Translated: CASSLWASGNTGELFF. The rearrangement links TRBV7-2 to TRBJ2-2; 7 bases map to TRBD2. V was pared by 2 bases and J by 1 base, with 4 bases of the junction left unmatched. The CDR3 is 16 amino acids. The germline V gene encodes CDR1 SGHTA and CDR2 FQGNSA.

This rearrangement joins TRBV6-5 to TRBJ1-1, with TRBD1 matching over 10 bases. The CDR3 length is 15 residues. With 0 bases clipped from V and 11 bases from J, the junction kept 9 bases outside the gene matches. Germline CDR1 MNHEY, CDR2 SVGAGI. The CDR3 bases are TGTGCCAGCAGTTACTCTAACATGCCGGGACAGGGGGCTTTCTTT. This gives the protein CASSYSNMPGQGAFF.

This chain links TRBV19 with TRBJ2-7, with D perhaps matching TRBD1 (5 bases). This CDR3 contains 13 residues. Looked up from germline, CDR1 is LNHDA and CDR2 is SQIVND (reference sequence). V was trimmed by 3 bases and J by 1 base, leaving 7 bases between them. CDR3 DNA: TGTGCCAGTAGTATTAAGGGGTCCTACGAGCAGTACTTC. Amino acid sequence: CASSIKGSYEQYF. The full variable domain, with the rest looked up from reference TRBV19 and TRBJ2-7, is DGGITQSPKYLFRKEGQNVTLSCEQNLNHDAMYWYRQDPGQGLRLIYYSQIVNDFQKGDIAEGYSVSREKKESFPLTVTSAQKNPTAFYLCASSIKGSYEQYFGPGTRLTVT.

The chain links TRBV19 to TRBJ1-5, with TRBD1 matching over 7 bases. Germline CDR1 and CDR2: LNHDA and SQIVND (reference sequence). This CDR3 has 21 amino acids. J was trimmed by 2 bases and V by 3 bases; bases with no gene match: 22. The CDR3 coding sequence is TGTGCCAGTAGTATCTTGTCAGGGACAGAACTTTTCCCAGGGGGCAATCAGCCCCAGCATTTT. This encodes CASSILSGTELFPGGNQPQHF.

This clone has only one observation. The rearrangement joins TRBV7-3 to TRBJ2-2; D is possibly TRBD1 (5 bases). V was shortened by 10 bases and J by 4 bases, with 19 bases between the two germline ends. Germline V gene sequence: CDR1 SGHTA, CDR2 FQGTGA. This CDR3 region has 15 residues. CDR3 residues: CATALFPGRTGELFF. CDR3 DNA: TGTGCCACCGCACTCTTCCCAGGGCGCACCGGGGAGCTGTTTTTT.

The V call is TRBV4-1, the J call TRBJ1-5; D gene unclear. This CDR3 has 15 residues. Germline V gene data show CDR1 as MGHRA and CDR2 as YSYEKL. The ends were cut back, 1 base at V and 0 bases at J, with 7 bases in the middle. DNA for the CDR3: TGCGCCAGCAGCCAAGTAGGACTTAGCAATCAGCCCCAGCATTTT. This sequence encodes CASSQVGLSNQPQHF.

In its sample, this clone was seen once. This chain links TRBV4-2 with TRBJ2-3; 13 nucleotides align to TRBD2. The CDR3 totals 17 residues. Germline CDR1 LGHNA, CDR2 YNFKEQ. Trimming removed 4 bases from V and 5 bases from J; junction bases left unmatched: 9. In DNA, the CDR3 is TGTGCCAGCAGCCCCTCGACTAGCGGGGGGTCAGGAGATACGCAGTATTTT. Translation: CASSPSTSGGSGDTQYF.

The J gene is TRBJ1-4, the V gene TRBV10-2; perhaps TRBD1 as D (6 bases). Germline-derived CDR1 and CDR2 are WSHSY and SAAADI. V was clipped by 6 bases and J by 2 bases, with 7 bases between them. This CDR3 has 13 amino acids. In nucleotides, the CDR3 is TGCGCCAGCAGACAGGGCACTAATGAAAAACTGTTTTTT. Amino acids: CASRQGTNEKLFF.

The chain is built from TRBV7-3 and TRBJ2-1; TRBD2 is a possible D gene (7 bases). This CDR3 is built from 15 residues. Trimming stripped 5 bases from V and 10 bases from J, with 21 bases between. Germline assignment: CDR1 SGHTA and CDR2 FQGTGA. The CDR3 protein is CASSPRAGGTREQFF. The CDR3, as DNA: TGTGCCAGCAGCCCCCGGGCCGGGGGGACAAGGGAGCAGTTCTTC.

V is TRBV27 and J is TRBJ2-3; TRBD2 matches 11 bases. With 3 bases clipped from V and 4 bases from J, the junction kept 9 bases outside the gene matches. This CDR3 comprises 17 residues. In germline, CDR1 is MNHEY, CDR2 SMNVEV (reference sequence). The CDR3 DNA reads TGTGCCAGCAGTTTGTACTTTAGCGGGGGGGCGCCAGATACGCAGTATTTT. Protein sequence: CASSLYFSGGAPDTQYF.

The chain links TRBV19 to TRBJ2-1; TRBD1 might be the D (6 bases). Trimming left V 3 bases short and J 4 bases short, with 7 bases between. Germline V gives CDR1 LNHDA, CDR2 SQIVND (reference sequence). This CDR3 is built from 13 residues. The DNA of the CDR3 is TGTGCCAGTAGTATCGGACAGTACAATGAGCAGTTCTTC. This codes for CASSIGQYNEQFF.

The J gene is TRBJ1-2, the V gene TRBV7-2; TRBD1 might be the D (5 bases). CDR1 and CDR2 from the germline V gene are SGHTA and FQGNSA. Trimming took 7 bases from V and 4 from J, leaving 16 bases between them. CDR3 length: 14 amino acids. The DNA of the CDR3 is TGTGCCAGCACCTTGGGGGGGGAATTCTATGGCTACACCTTC. Translated: CASTLGGEFYGYTF.

The chain links TRBV4-1 to TRBJ1-2; 8 nucleotides align to TRBD1. Germline values: CDR1 MGHRA, CDR2 YSYEKL. This CDR3 contains 12 residues. V gave up 7 bases and J gave up 6 bases; unmatched junction bases: 4. The CDR3 DNA sequence: TGCGCCAGCACCCAGGGGGCTCATGGCTACACCTTC. This sequence encodes CASTQGAHGYTF.

This clone was seen just once. The gene calls are TRBV6-6 and TRBJ1-4, with D possibly being TRBD1 (6 bases). CDR1 and CDR2 from the germline V gene are MNHNY and SVGAGI (reference sequence). The CDR3 has 13 residues. V lost 9 bases and J 4 bases, leaving 12 bases between the germline ends. CDR3 bases: TGTGCCAGTTCCGGACAGATTAATGAAAAACTGTTTTTT. Translating it yields CASSGQINEKLFF.

The V call is TRBV5-4, the J call TRBJ1-1; TRBD1 aligns across 9 bases. J lost 5 bases, V lost 7 bases, and 6 bases had no gene match. CDR3 size: 13 residues. Germline CDR1 and CDR2: SGHNT and YYREEE (reference sequence). In DNA, the CDR3 is TGTGCCAGCGGGACAGGGCCGTTAACTGAAGCTTTCTTT. Translating it yields CASGTGPLTEAFF.

On this clone itself: Other DNA sequences within the sample encode an identical CDR3. V gene TRBV27 combines with J gene TRBJ1-2; D gene ambiguous. Germline V gene data show CDR1 as MNHEY and CDR2 as SMNVEV (reference sequence). The CDR3 runs 14 residues. Between the trimmed V and J ends, which lost 8 bases and 4 bases, there was a span of 17 bases. CDR3 nucleotides: TGTGCCAGCGGCGGGCCCCGGGAGGCCTATGGCTACACCTTC. Translated: CASGGPREAYGYTF.

V usage is TRBV7-2 and J usage is TRBJ2-7; TRBD1 agrees at 7 bases. The ends lost 5 bases at V and 4 bases at J; junction bases unmatched: 5. CDR3 size: 13 residues. The germline gives CDR1 SGHTA, CDR2 FQGNSA. This chain's CDR3 is CASSLDRRYEQYF. The CDR3 DNA sequence: TGTGCCAGCAGCCTGGACAGGCGATACGAGCAGTACTTC.

This clone was seen a few times. The chain couples TRBV7-9 to TRBJ2-3, with 10 bases identical to TRBD2. The V segment lost 5 bases and the J segment 5 bases; nucleotides outside the gene matches: 7. This CDR3 has 15 residues. CDR1 and CDR2 from the germline V gene are SEHNR and FQNEAQ (reference sequence). Written as DNA, the CDR3 is TGTGCCAGCAGCGTCCAGCGGGGGGGCAGAGATACGCAGTATTTT. Its protein is CASSVQRGGRDTQYF.

The CDR3 DNA is TGTGCCACCAGCACGCTAGTGAGCTCCTACAATGAGCAGTTCTTC. Translating it yields CATSTLVSSYNEQFF. The V and J genes are TRBV15 and TRBJ2-1; D gene unclear. Germline values: CDR1 LNHNV, CDR2 YYDKDF (reference sequence). Deletions cut 4 bases from V and 0 bases from J, with 10 bases between. This CDR3 comprises 15 residues.

This clone appeared many times. The V gene is TRBV7-9, the J gene TRBJ1-2; the D is unclear. Deletions cut 5 bases from V and 8 bases from J, with 9 bases between. This CDR3 has 11 amino acids. The V gene's germline CDR1 is SEHNR and CDR2 FQNEAQ (reference sequence). The CDR3 is CASSRGDGYTF. As DNA, the CDR3 is TGTGCCAGCAGCCGAGGAGACGGCTACACCTTC.

This rearrangement joins TRBV2 to TRBJ1-5; no clear D. Germline loops: CDR1 SNHLY, CDR2 FYNNEI. The CDR3 runs to 15 residues. V shed 6 bases and J shed 7 bases, with 19 bases lying between them. The CDR3 nucleotides are TGTGCCAGCAGCCTCATGGTGGGAACTAGACAGCCCCAGCATTTT. Encoded protein: CASSLMVGTRQPQHF.

This clone was seen a single time. J is TRBJ1-6 and V is TRBV13; the match to TRBD1 covers 10 bases. V was clipped by 3 bases and J by 10 bases; unmatched bases: 12. The V gene's germline CDR1 is PRHDT and CDR2 FYEKMQ (reference sequence). The CDR3 has 17 residues. CDR3 residues: CASSFIGTGDPGSPLHF. CDR3 nucleotides: TGTGCCAGCAGCTTCATCGGGACAGGGGATCCAGGGTCACCCCTCCACTTT.

The chain uses TRBV5-1 and TRBJ2-5; no clear D. Germline CDR1 and CDR2: SGHRS and YFSETQ. V gave up 1 base and J gave up 1 base, with 8 bases separating them. CDR3 length: 14 residues. The CDR3 loop is CASSLYGGQETQYF. The DNA of the CDR3 is TGCGCCAGCAGCTTGTACGGTGGCCAAGAGACCCAGTACTTC.

The rearrangement uses TRBV2 and TRBJ2-4; TRBD1 might be the D (6 bases). Germline CDR1 is SNHLY and CDR2 is FYNNEI. The V and J ends lost 7 bases and 4 bases respectively, with 14 bases between them. CDR3 size: 14 residues. DNA for the CDR3: TGTGCCAGCACGTTAGGGACAAGAAAAAACATTCAGTACTTC. Protein sequence: CASTLGTRKNIQYF.

This clone is medium-sized in the sample. J is TRBJ1-1 and V is TRBV10-3; TRBD1 is a possible D gene (6 bases). Trimming cost V 3 bases and J 0 bases, with 14 bases left between them. The CDR3 consists of 16 residues. Germline V CDR1 and CDR2: ENHRY, SYGVKD. The CDR3 sequence: CAISDPNGQMNTEAFF. The CDR3 DNA reads as TGTGCCATCAGTGATCCAAATGGACAGATGAACACTGAAGCTTTCTTT.

J is TRBJ2-1 and V is TRBV7-2; the match to TRBD1 covers 10 bases. The CDR3 extends over 16 amino acids. Losses at the gene ends were 1 base for V and 9 bases for J; bases not matched to a gene: 9. Germline V gene lookup returns CDR1 SGHTA and CDR2 FQGNSA. This CDR3 reads CASSLDPRQGAGEQFF. CDR3 nucleotides: TGTGCCAGCAGCTTAGATCCCAGACAGGGGGCTGGTGAGCAGTTCTTC. Variable domain in full (rest from reference TRBV7-2 and TRBJ2-1): GAGVSQSPSNKVTEKGKDVELRCDPISGHTALYWYRQSLGQGLEFLIYFQGNSAPDKSGLPSDRFSAERTGGSVSTLTIQRTQQEDSAVYLCASSLDPRQGAGEQFFGPGTRLTVL.